These 8 T cell receptor beta chains were all obtained from the same sample, sequenced in a study of OX40 agonist ivuxolimab in advanced cancers. Sequencing was performed with immunoSEQ multiplex PCR; in TCRdb, only in-frame clones are kept and a portion is missing. The table includes under 85,000 clones, 70% to 90% detected once. The sequences come from CD4+ or CD8+ T cells sorted from blood, collected in a trial of the OX40 agonist ivuxolimab. The receptors were sampled from an adult with an advanced solid tumor such as melanoma, head and neck, liver or kidney cancer.

The chain employs TRBV6-1 and TRBJ1-3; D is uncertain. The V end lost 8 bases, the J end lost 4 bases, and 15 bases lay between the germline ends. CDR3 length: 14 residues. The germline V gene has CDR1 MNHNS and CDR2 SASEGT. The CDR3 protein is CASVSGANGNTIYF. The CDR3 nucleotides are TGTGCCAGCGTCTCAGGAGCCAACGGAAACACCATATATTTT.

The CDR3 loop is CASSLDSSGWGSYEQYF. Written as DNA, the CDR3 is TGTGCCAGCAGCTTAGATTCTTCCGGGTGGGGGTCCTACGAGCAGTACTTC. The J gene is TRBJ2-7, the V gene TRBV11-2, with D perhaps given as TRBD1 or TRBD2 (5 bases each). V lost 0 bases to trimming and J lost 1 base, with 16 bases between them. Germline CDR1 and CDR2: SGHAT and FQNNGV. This CDR3 region has 17 residues.

This clone has only one observation. The chain is built from TRBV6-1 and TRBJ2-7; 8 bases are a match to TRBD1. V dropped 8 bases and J dropped 2; count of bases not matched to a gene: 5. The CDR3 is 13 residues long. Germline CDR1 reads MNHNS; CDR2 reads SASEGT. The CDR3 DNA follows: TGTGCCAGCGGACAGGGTCGGGCCTACGAGCAGTACTTC. Its protein product is CASGQGRAYEQYF.

J is TRBJ1-5 and V is TRBV27; tentative D call: TRBD1 (6 bases). Germline CDR1 and CDR2: MNHEY and SMNVEV (reference sequence). Trimming pared 2 bases from V and 0 bases from J, leaving 20 bases between. This CDR3 has 19 residues. In nucleotides, the CDR3 is TGTGCCAGCAGTTTAGATAATTGGAGGGAGGGGGGTAGCAATCAGCCCCAGCATTTT. This translates into CASSLDNWREGGSNQPQHF.

The rearrangement joins TRBV2 to TRBJ1-1, with a possible D match to TRBD1 (6 bases). There are 13 residues in the CDR3. The germline gives CDR1 SNHLY, CDR2 FYNNEI. The ends were cut back, 6 bases at V and 2 bases at J, with 10 bases in the middle. CDR3 nucleotides: TGTGCCAGCAGAAAACAGGGCAACACTGAAGCTTTCTTT. It translates to CASRKQGNTEAFF.

The V call is TRBV5-1, the J call TRBJ1-1; TRBD1 might be the D (5 bases). The CDR3 has 16 residues. The V and J ends lost 5 bases and 5 bases respectively, with 22 bases between them. The germline V gene encodes CDR1 SGHRS and CDR2 YFSETQ. This CDR3 reads CASSSLGKGAGTEAFF. Here the CDR3 DNA reads TGCGCCAGCAGTTCGCTAGGGAAAGGGGCGGGTACTGAAGCTTTCTTT.

In DNA, the CDR3 is TGTGCCAGCAGCTTATTCCAGGGGGCCGGGGAGCTGTTTTTT. It encodes CASSLFQGAGELFF. V is TRBV7-3 and J is TRBJ2-2; 7 bases map to TRBD1. The V gene end was trimmed by 2 bases and the J gene end by 6 bases; junction bases not matched to a gene: 3. This CDR3 has 14 residues. Germline lookup yields CDR1 SGHTA and CDR2 FQGTGA. Full variable domain (outside the CDR3, taken from reference TRBV7-3 and TRBJ2-2): GAGVSQTPSNKVTEKGKYVELRCDPISGHTALYWYRQSLGQGPEFLIYFQGTGAADDSGLPNDRFFAVRPEGSVSTLKIQRTERGDSAVYLCASSLFQGAGELFFGEGSRLTVL.

The chain couples TRBV11-2 to TRBJ1-4, with 12 bases identical to TRBD1. V trimming: 6 bases; J trimming: 1 base; junction bases outside the gene matches: 6. The germline gives CDR1 SGHAT, CDR2 FQNNGV. CDR3 length equals 17 residues. The CDR3 DNA is TGTGCCAGCAGTCGGGGACAGGGGGCTGTAACTAATGAAAAACTGTTTTTT. Translating it yields CASSRGQGAVTNEKLFF.